This T cell receptor beta chain was captured in a study of neurological immune-mediated disorders. Each CDR3 protein is one row after TCRdb ran MiXCR on the 5' RACE reads. Here the sample spans about 66,000 distinct CDR3 sequences, roughly 9.8% being singletons. Trimming stripped 3 bases from V and 7 bases from J, with 10 bases between. This CDR3 has 12 amino acids. Germline V gives CDR1 LGHDT, CDR2 YNNKEL (reference sequence). Time point described: longitudinal time-point 2. The study built unsorted libraries from 2 million PBMCs kept at -80 C. This clonotype has at least ten counts. Sequencing was done on a sample of PBMCs. This clonotype was sampled from a man aged 30 to 39 in good health. This chain connects TRBV3-1 to TRBJ2-7; D gene ambiguous. The CDR3 DNA follows: TGTGCCAGCAGCCATCGTAAGGATGAGCAGTACTTC. Protein: CASSHRKDEQYF.